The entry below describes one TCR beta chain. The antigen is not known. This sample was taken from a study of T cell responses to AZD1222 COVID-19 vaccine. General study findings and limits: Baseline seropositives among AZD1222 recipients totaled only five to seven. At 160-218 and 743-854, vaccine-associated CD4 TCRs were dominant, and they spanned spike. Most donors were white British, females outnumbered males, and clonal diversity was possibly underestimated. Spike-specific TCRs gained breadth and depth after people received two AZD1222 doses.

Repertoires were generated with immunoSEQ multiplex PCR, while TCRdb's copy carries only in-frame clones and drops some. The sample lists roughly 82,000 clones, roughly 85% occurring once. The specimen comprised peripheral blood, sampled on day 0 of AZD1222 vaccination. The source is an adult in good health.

The CDR3 DNA follows: TGTGCCAGCACTCCGGACAGGGGGTACTATGGCTACACCTTC. As protein: CASTPDRGYYGYTF. The chain combines TRBV6-5 with TRBJ1-2; 10 positions match TRBD1. From germline, CDR1 is MNHEY and CDR2 SVGAGI. This CDR3 is built from 14 residues. Trimming removed 7 bases from V and 3 bases from J; junction bases left unmatched: 5.